A selection of T cell receptor beta chains follows, all from one sample in a study of T cells in tuberculosis. Using immunoSEQ multiplex PCR, the repertoire was profiled, and TCRdb retains in-frame clones only, with some absent. Among about 50,000 clones listed, about 95% were seen once. The sequences come from PBMCs, collected at tuberculosis diagnosis. The receptor source for this set is an adult with tuberculosis. Each CDR3 is given with its conserved first and last residue. The D gene is left open where the match is weak. Some rows have no size entry. The others give once, few or many, or a class for an expanded clone.

abundance: -; j_gene: TRBJ1-2; d_gene: TRBD1; v_gene: TRBV7-9; CDR3aa: CASNTQTGQEGYTF; CDR3nt: TGTGCCAGCAACACACAAACAGGACAGGAAGGCTACACCTTC
abundance: -; j_gene: TRBJ2-7; d_gene: TRBD2; v_gene: TRBV9; CDR3aa: CASSVGLAENTYEQYF; CDR3nt: TGTGCCAGCAGCGTCGGACTAGCGGAGAACACCTACGAGCAGTACTTC
abundance: -; j_gene: TRBJ2-5; d_gene: TRBD1; v_gene: TRBV2; CDR3aa: CASLAGGSGETQYF; CDR3nt: TGTGCCAGCCTGGCAGGGGGCTCAGGAGAGACCCAGTACTTC
abundance: -; j_gene: TRBJ1-2; d_gene: -; v_gene: TRBV4-3; CDR3aa: CASSQGRGKLYGYTF; CDR3nt: TGCGCCAGCAGCCAAGGCAGGGGCAAACTCTATGGCTACACCTTC
abundance: -; j_gene: TRBJ2-1; d_gene: -; v_gene: TRBV6-1; CDR3aa: CASSERSGDEQFF; CDR3nt: TGTGCCAGCAGTGAAAGGAGCGGCGATGAGCAGTTCTTC
abundance: -; j_gene: TRBJ2-3; d_gene: -; v_gene: TRBV28; CDR3aa: CASSPSGLPTDTQYF; CDR3nt: TGTGCCAGCAGCCCCAGCGGACTTCCCACAGATACGCAGTATTTT
abundance: -; j_gene: TRBJ2-7; d_gene: -; v_gene: TRBV6-5; CDR3aa: CASSPPGFSTYEQYF; CDR3nt: TGTGCCAGCAGTCCGCCGGGATTCTCGACCTACGAGCAGTACTTC
abundance: -; j_gene: TRBJ1-2; d_gene: -; v_gene: TRBV28; CDR3aa: CASSSTGSDYGYTF; CDR3nt: TGTGCCAGCAGTTCAACAGGTTCGGACTATGGCTACACCTTC
abundance: -; j_gene: TRBJ2-7; d_gene: -; v_gene: TRBV11-2; CDR3aa: CASSIFPTRVYEQYF; CDR3nt: TGTGCCAGCAGTATCTTCCCTACACGGGTCTACGAGCAGTACTTC
abundance: -; j_gene: TRBJ2-1; d_gene: TRBD2; v_gene: TRBV9; CDR3aa: CASSAGTSPYNEQFF; CDR3nt: TGTGCCAGCAGCGCCGGGACTAGCCCCTACAATGAGCAGTTCTTC
abundance: -; j_gene: TRBJ2-7; d_gene: -; v_gene: TRBV13; CDR3aa: CASSRSYEQYF; CDR3nt: TGTGCCAGCAGCCGTTCCTACGAGCAGTACTTC
abundance: few; j_gene: TRBJ1-5; d_gene: TRBD1; v_gene: TRBV28; CDR3aa: CASSTGERLFQPQHF; CDR3nt: TGTGCCAGCAGTACAGGGGAACGATTATTTCAGCCCCAGCATTTT
abundance: -; j_gene: TRBJ2-7; d_gene: -; v_gene: TRBV29-1; CDR3aa: CSVGQGGGYEQYF; CDR3nt: TGCAGCGTTGGACAGGGTGGAGGGTACGAGCAGTACTTC
abundance: -; j_gene: TRBJ2-7; d_gene: -; v_gene: TRBV7-9; CDR3aa: CASASLSEQYF; CDR3nt: TGTGCCAGCGCTAGCTTGAGCGAGCAGTACTTC
abundance: -; j_gene: TRBJ2-6; d_gene: -; v_gene: TRBV28; CDR3aa: CASSSDGTGANVLTF; CDR3nt: TGTGCCAGCAGTTCTGACGGGACTGGGGCCAACGTCCTGACTTTC
abundance: -; j_gene: TRBJ1-5; d_gene: TRBD1; v_gene: TRBV14; CDR3aa: CASSPTGRNQPQHF; CDR3nt: TGTGCCAGCAGCCCGACAGGGCGGAATCAGCCCCAGCATTTT
abundance: -; j_gene: TRBJ1-1; d_gene: -; v_gene: TRBV4-3; CDR3aa: CASSSGNTEAFF; CDR3nt: TGCGCCAGCAGTTCAGGGAACACTGAAGCTTTCTTT
abundance: -; j_gene: TRBJ2-3; d_gene: TRBD1; v_gene: TRBV18; CDR3aa: CASSPLRTGDTDTQYF; CDR3nt: TGTGCCAGCTCACCACTTCGGACAGGGGACACAGATACGCAGTATTTT
abundance: -; j_gene: TRBJ2-3; d_gene: -; v_gene: TRBV25-1; CDR3aa: CASSESGYGTDTQYF; CDR3nt: TGTGCCAGCAGTGAATCAGGTTACGGCACAGATACGCAGTATTTT
abundance: -; j_gene: TRBJ1-5; d_gene: TRBD1; v_gene: TRBV19; CDR3aa: CASTPQGAAQPQHF; CDR3nt: TGTGCCAGTACTCCGCAGGGGGCCGCGCAGCCCCAGCATTTT
abundance: -; j_gene: TRBJ2-2; d_gene: TRBD2; v_gene: TRBV15; CDR3aa: CATSEIPGLAGYAGELFF; CDR3nt: TGTGCCACCAGCGAAATTCCGGGACTAGCGGGATACGCCGGGGAGCTGTTTTTT
abundance: once; j_gene: TRBJ2-6; d_gene: -; v_gene: TRBV6-1; CDR3aa: CASSEESDSLDSGANVLTF; CDR3nt: TGTGCCAGCAGTGAAGAATCGGACAGCCTAGACTCTGGGGCCAACGTCCTGACTTTC
abundance: -; j_gene: TRBJ2-1; d_gene: -; v_gene: TRBV2; CDR3aa: CASSRPAGINEQFF; CDR3nt: TGTGCCAGCTCTCGCCCCGCGGGGATCAATGAGCAGTTCTTC
abundance: -; j_gene: TRBJ2-2; d_gene: TRBD1; v_gene: TRBV4-1; CDR3aa: CASSHLPGTGASGLFF; CDR3nt: TGCGCCAGCAGCCATCTCCCGGGGACAGGGGCCTCCGGGCTGTTTTTT
abundance: -; j_gene: TRBJ2-5; d_gene: -; v_gene: TRBV30; CDR3aa: CAWSATSGIQETQYF; CDR3nt: TGTGCCTGGAGCGCCACCTCGGGGATCCAAGAGACCCAGTACTTC
abundance: few; j_gene: TRBJ1-1; d_gene: -; v_gene: TRBV5-1; CDR3aa: CASSLSLSVGGGQAFF; CDR3nt: TGCGCCAGCAGCTTGAGTTTATCTGTGGGTGGTGGGCAAGCTTTCTTT
abundance: -; j_gene: TRBJ2-7; d_gene: TRBD2; v_gene: TRBV4-1; CDR3aa: CASSQEKPGLAGGPVSYEQYF; CDR3nt: TGCGCCAGCAGCCAAGAAAAACCGGGACTAGCGGGAGGGCCGGTATCTTACGAGCAGTACTTC
abundance: -; j_gene: TRBJ2-7; d_gene: TRBD2; v_gene: TRBV4-3; CDR3aa: CASSQGLAGAYEQYF; CDR3nt: TGCGCCAGCAGCCAAGGACTAGCGGGAGCCTACGAGCAGTACTTC
abundance: -; j_gene: TRBJ1-2; d_gene: -; v_gene: TRBV28; CDR3aa: CASMRTANYGYTF; CDR3nt: TGTGCCAGCATGAGGACAGCTAACTATGGCTACACCTTC
abundance: -; j_gene: TRBJ2-3; d_gene: TRBD2; v_gene: TRBV5-1; CDR3aa: CASSGGLAGFLGADTQYF; CDR3nt: TGCGCCAGCAGCGGGGGACTAGCGGGATTCCTTGGGGCTGATACGCAGTATTTT
abundance: -; j_gene: TRBJ2-1; d_gene: -; v_gene: TRBV4-3; CDR3aa: CASSQGRGEQFF; CDR3nt: TGCGCCAGCAGCCAAGGACGCGGTGAGCAGTTCTTC
abundance: -; j_gene: TRBJ2-3; d_gene: TRBD1; v_gene: TRBV5-6; CDR3aa: CASSDTGDTQYF; CDR3nt: TGTGCCAGCAGCGATACAGGGGACACGCAGTATTTT
abundance: -; j_gene: TRBJ1-3; d_gene: TRBD1; v_gene: TRBV30; CDR3aa: CAWSMTGVGNTIYF; CDR3nt: TGTGCCTGGAGTATGACAGGGGTTGGAAACACCATATATTTT
abundance: -; j_gene: TRBJ2-7; d_gene: -; v_gene: TRBV11-2; CDR3aa: CASSLGQGLTYEQYF; CDR3nt: TGTGCCAGCAGCTTAGGCCAGGGTTTAACTTACGAGCAGTACTTC
abundance: -; j_gene: TRBJ2-7; d_gene: -; v_gene: TRBV10-3; CDR3aa: CAISESGRGHEQYF; CDR3nt: TGTGCCATCAGTGAGTCAGGGAGAGGACACGAGCAGTACTTC
abundance: -; j_gene: TRBJ1-1; d_gene: -; v_gene: TRBV9; CDR3aa: CASSNPAGASGNTEAFF; CDR3nt: TGTGCCAGCAGCAACCCTGCAGGGGCCAGCGGGAACACTGAAGCTTTCTTT
abundance: -; j_gene: TRBJ2-3; d_gene: TRBD2; v_gene: TRBV7-2; CDR3aa: CASSLISGRNTQYF; CDR3nt: TGTGCCAGCAGCTTAATTAGCGGGAGGAATACGCAGTATTTT
abundance: -; j_gene: TRBJ2-1; d_gene: TRBD2; v_gene: TRBV12-5; CDR3aa: CASGSRGGRAKNEQFF; CDR3nt: TGTGCTAGTGGTTCCCGGGGCGGGAGGGCCAAGAATGAGCAGTTCTTC
abundance: -; j_gene: TRBJ1-1; d_gene: TRBD1; v_gene: TRBV30; CDR3aa: CAWTRDRAKNEAFF; CDR3nt: TGTGCCTGGACCCGGGACAGGGCGAAAAACGAAGCTTTCTTT
abundance: once; j_gene: TRBJ1-2; d_gene: TRBD1; v_gene: TRBV28; CDR3aa: CASSLQDRGGHGYTF; CDR3nt: TGTGCCAGCAGTCTACAGGACAGGGGAGGTCATGGCTACACCTTC
abundance: -; j_gene: TRBJ2-1; d_gene: TRBD2; v_gene: TRBV30; CDR3aa: CAWSPLSSGTNNEQFF; CDR3nt: TGTGCCTGGAGTCCGCTCTCAAGCGGGACCAACAATGAGCAGTTCTTC
abundance: -; j_gene: TRBJ1-1; d_gene: TRBD1; v_gene: TRBV30; CDR3aa: CAWTGTANTEAFF; CDR3nt: TGTGCCTGGACCGGGACAGCGAACACTGAAGCTTTCTTT
abundance: -; j_gene: TRBJ2-3; d_gene: -; v_gene: TRBV28; CDR3aa: CASSDRQARRTDTQYF; CDR3nt: TGTGCCAGCAGCGACCGACAGGCCAGACGCACAGATACGCAGTATTTT
abundance: -; j_gene: TRBJ2-1; d_gene: TRBD1; v_gene: TRBV6-6; CDR3aa: CASRGTGGGYEQFF; CDR3nt: TGTGCCAGCAGAGGGACAGGGGGAGGCTATGAGCAGTTCTTC
abundance: -; j_gene: TRBJ1-5; d_gene: TRBD1; v_gene: TRBV12-5; CDR3aa: CASGPDRDNQPQHF; CDR3nt: TGTGCTAGTGGTCCTGACAGGGACAATCAGCCCCAGCATTTT
abundance: once; j_gene: TRBJ2-2; d_gene: TRBD2; v_gene: TRBV29-1; CDR3aa: CSVLAGVIGELFF; CDR3nt: TGCAGCGTTTTAGCGGGAGTGATCGGGGAGCTGTTTTTT
abundance: once; j_gene: TRBJ2-1; d_gene: -; v_gene: TRBV9; CDR3aa: CASSVGSRFIDEQFF; CDR3nt: TGTGCCAGCAGCGTAGGTAGTCGGTTCATCGATGAGCAGTTCTTC
abundance: -; j_gene: TRBJ2-3; d_gene: TRBD2; v_gene: TRBV7-9; CDR3aa: CASSSTSGAGTDTQYF; CDR3nt: TGTGCCAGCAGCTCGACTAGCGGGGCTGGCACAGATACGCAGTATTTT
abundance: -; j_gene: TRBJ1-1; d_gene: TRBD1; v_gene: TRBV28; CDR3aa: CASRTDDRADTEAFF; CDR3nt: TGTGCCAGCAGAACCGATGACAGGGCCGACACTGAAGCTTTCTTT
abundance: once; j_gene: TRBJ2-4; d_gene: TRBD1; v_gene: TRBV19; CDR3aa: CASSKGQIDIQYF; CDR3nt: TGTGCCAGTAGTAAGGGACAGATAGACATTCAGTACTTC
abundance: -; j_gene: TRBJ2-3; d_gene: TRBD1; v_gene: TRBV7-2; CDR3aa: CASSLDRGASDTQYF; CDR3nt: TGTGCCAGCAGCTTAGACAGGGGCGCATCAGATACGCAGTATTTT
abundance: -; j_gene: TRBJ2-7; d_gene: TRBD1; v_gene: TRBV6-6; CDR3aa: CARGGTGLRYEQYF; CDR3nt: TGTGCCAGAGGGGGGACAGGGCTGCGGTACGAGCAGTACTTC
abundance: -; j_gene: TRBJ2-6; d_gene: -; v_gene: TRBV7-6; CDR3aa: CASSGGRASGANVLTF; CDR3nt: TGTGCCAGCAGCGGAGGACGGGCCTCTGGGGCCAACGTCCTGACTTTC
abundance: once; j_gene: TRBJ2-7; d_gene: -; v_gene: TRBV5-1; CDR3aa: CASSLDLASSYEQYF; CDR3nt: TGCGCCAGCAGCTTGGATCTAGCGAGCTCCTACGAGCAGTACTTC
abundance: -; j_gene: TRBJ1-2; d_gene: -; v_gene: TRBV11-2; CDR3aa: CASSLTDSNYGYTF; CDR3nt: TGTGCCAGCAGCTTAACAGATTCTAACTATGGCTACACCTTC
abundance: once; j_gene: TRBJ2-2; d_gene: TRBD2; v_gene: TRBV9; CDR3aa: CASSVVAGGPGELFF; CDR3nt: TGTGCCAGCAGCGTAGTAGCGGGAGGCCCCGGGGAGCTGTTTTTT
abundance: -; j_gene: TRBJ2-1; d_gene: -; v_gene: TRBV4-3; CDR3aa: CASSQDPGQYNNEQFF; CDR3nt: TGCGCCAGCAGCCAAGACCCGGGTCAATATAATAATGAGCAGTTCTTC
abundance: -; j_gene: TRBJ2-1; d_gene: -; v_gene: TRBV4-3; CDR3aa: CASSQGYRSSYNEQFF; CDR3nt: TGCGCCAGCAGTCAAGGGTACCGGAGCTCCTACAATGAGCAGTTCTTC
abundance: -; j_gene: TRBJ2-1; d_gene: TRBD2; v_gene: TRBV7-9; CDR3aa: CASSLDRGLRLAGAEQFF; CDR3nt: TGTGCCAGCAGCTTAGACAGGGGGCTCCGACTAGCGGGAGCGGAGCAGTTCTTC